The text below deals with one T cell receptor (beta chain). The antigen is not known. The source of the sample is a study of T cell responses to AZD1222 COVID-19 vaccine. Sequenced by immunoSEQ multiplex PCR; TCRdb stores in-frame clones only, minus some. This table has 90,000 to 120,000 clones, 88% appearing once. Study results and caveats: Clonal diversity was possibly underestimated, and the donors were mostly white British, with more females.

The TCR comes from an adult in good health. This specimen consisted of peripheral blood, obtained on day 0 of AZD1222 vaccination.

The CDR3 loop reads CASSPPPNTEAFF. CDR3 coding DNA: TGTGCCAGCAGCCCCCCACCGAACACTGAAGCTTTCTTT. The rearrangement joins TRBV7-9 to TRBJ1-1; D remains unclear. The CDR3 consists of 13 residues. The V end was cut by 5 bases, the J end by 1 base, with 8 bases between. Germline V gene lookup returns CDR1 SEHNR and CDR2 FQNEAQ (reference sequence).